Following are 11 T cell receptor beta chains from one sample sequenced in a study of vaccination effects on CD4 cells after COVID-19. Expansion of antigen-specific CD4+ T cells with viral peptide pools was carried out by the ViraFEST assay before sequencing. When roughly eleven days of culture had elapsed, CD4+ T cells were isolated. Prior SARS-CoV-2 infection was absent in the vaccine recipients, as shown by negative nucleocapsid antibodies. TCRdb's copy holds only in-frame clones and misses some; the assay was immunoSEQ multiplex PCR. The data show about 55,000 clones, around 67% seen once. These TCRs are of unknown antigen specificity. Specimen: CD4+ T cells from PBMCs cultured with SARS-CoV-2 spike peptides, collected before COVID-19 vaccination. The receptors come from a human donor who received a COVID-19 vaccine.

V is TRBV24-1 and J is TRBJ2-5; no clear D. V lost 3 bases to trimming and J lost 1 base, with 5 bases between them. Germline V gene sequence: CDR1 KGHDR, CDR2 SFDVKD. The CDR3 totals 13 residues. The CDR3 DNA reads TGTGCCACCAGTGATAAGCTCCAAGAGACCCAGTACTTC. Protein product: CATSDKLQETQYF.

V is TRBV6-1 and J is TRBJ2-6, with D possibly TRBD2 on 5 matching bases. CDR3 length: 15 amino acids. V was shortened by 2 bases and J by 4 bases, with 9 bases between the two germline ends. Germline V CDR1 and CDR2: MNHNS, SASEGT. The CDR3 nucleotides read TGTGCCAGCAGTGAACTTGGAGGAGGGGCCAACGTCCTGACTTTC. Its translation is CASSELGGGANVLTF.

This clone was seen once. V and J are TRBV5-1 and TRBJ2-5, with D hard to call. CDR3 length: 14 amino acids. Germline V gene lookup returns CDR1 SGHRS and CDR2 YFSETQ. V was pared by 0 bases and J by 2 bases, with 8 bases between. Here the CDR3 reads CASSLGADQETQYF. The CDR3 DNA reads TGCGCCAGCAGCTTGGGGGCGGATCAAGAGACCCAGTACTTC.

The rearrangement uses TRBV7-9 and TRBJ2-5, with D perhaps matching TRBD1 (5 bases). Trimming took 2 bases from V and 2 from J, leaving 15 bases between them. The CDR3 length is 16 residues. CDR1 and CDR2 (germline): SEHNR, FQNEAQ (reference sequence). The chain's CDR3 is CASSLFLLRQQETQYF. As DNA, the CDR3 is TGTGCCAGCAGCTTATTTTTGCTGCGACAGCAAGAGACCCAGTACTTC.

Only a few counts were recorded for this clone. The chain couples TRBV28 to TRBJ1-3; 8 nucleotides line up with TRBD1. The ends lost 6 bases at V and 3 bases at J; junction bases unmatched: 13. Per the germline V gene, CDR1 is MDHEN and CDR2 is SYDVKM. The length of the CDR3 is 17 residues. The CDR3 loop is CASSPFRRQGYGNTIYF. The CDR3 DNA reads TGTGCCAGCAGCCCCTTCCGTAGACAGGGGTATGGAAACACCATATATTTT. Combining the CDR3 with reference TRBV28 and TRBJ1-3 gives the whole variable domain DVKVTQSSRYLVKRTGEKVFLECVQDMDHENMFWYRQDPGLGLRLIYFSYDVKMKEKGDIPEGYSVSREKKERFSLILESASTNQTSMYLCASSPFRRQGYGNTIYFGEGSWLTVV.

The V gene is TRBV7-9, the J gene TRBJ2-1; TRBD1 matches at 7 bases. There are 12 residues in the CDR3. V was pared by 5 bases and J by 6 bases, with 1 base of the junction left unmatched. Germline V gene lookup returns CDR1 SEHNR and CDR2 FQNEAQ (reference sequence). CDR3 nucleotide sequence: TGTGCCAGCAGCCCAGGGGGCAATGAGCAGTTCTTC. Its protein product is CASSPGGNEQFF.

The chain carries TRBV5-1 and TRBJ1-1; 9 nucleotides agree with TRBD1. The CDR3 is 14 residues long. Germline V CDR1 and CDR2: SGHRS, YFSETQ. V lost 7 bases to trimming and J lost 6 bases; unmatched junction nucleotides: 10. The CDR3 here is CASQTPGTGSEAFF. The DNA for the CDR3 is TGCGCCAGCCAGACCCCCGGGACAGGGTCTGAAGCTTTCTTT.

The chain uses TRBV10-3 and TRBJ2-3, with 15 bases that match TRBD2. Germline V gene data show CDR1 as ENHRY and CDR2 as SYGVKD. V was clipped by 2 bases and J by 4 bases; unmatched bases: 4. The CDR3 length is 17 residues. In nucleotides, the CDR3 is TGTGCCATCAGTGAGGGACTAGCGGGGGGGTCCGCAGATACGCAGTATTTT. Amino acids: CAISEGLAGGSADTQYF.

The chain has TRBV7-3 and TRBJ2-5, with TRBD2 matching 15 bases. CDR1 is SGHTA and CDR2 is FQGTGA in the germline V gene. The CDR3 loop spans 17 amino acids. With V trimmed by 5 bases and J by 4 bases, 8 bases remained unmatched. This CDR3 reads CASSPRTSGGAGETQYF. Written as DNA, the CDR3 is TGTGCCAGCAGCCCAAGGACTAGCGGGGGGGCGGGAGAGACCCAGTACTTC.

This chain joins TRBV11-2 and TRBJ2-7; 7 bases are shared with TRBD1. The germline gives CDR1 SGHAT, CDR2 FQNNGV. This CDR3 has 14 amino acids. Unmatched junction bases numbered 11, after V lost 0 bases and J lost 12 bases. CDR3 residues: CASSLDPGQTFRYF. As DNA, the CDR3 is TGTGCCAGCAGCTTAGACCCGGGACAGACTTTTAGGTACTTC.

The CDR3 nucleotides are TGTGCCAGTAGTATTTCAGGGGAGAACTATGGCTACACCTTC. This codes for CASSISGENYGYTF. The chain is built from TRBV19 and TRBJ1-2; weak D call: TRBD1 (6 bases). V lost 3 bases and J lost 2, with 10 bases in between. Per germline, CDR1 LNHDA and CDR2 SQIVND (reference sequence). CDR3 length equals 14 residues.